This entry is about one TCR beta chain. Its target is not known. The data are from a study of vaccination and CD4 T cells after COVID-19. The overall study: Post-diagnosis, post-COVID samples were collected after a median 101 days, ranging 35 to 161.

Oncomine TCR Beta short-read sequencing was applied to DNA from cultured CD4+ T cells. TCRdb reprocessed the PCR reads with MiXCR, giving one entry per CDR3 protein. The table includes about 18,000 distinct CDR3 sequences, 55% to 70% detected once. Documented treatment: roughly 10-day PBMC culture with coronavirus spike peptide pools or control peptides (ViraFEST assay). Study-wide points: Post-vaccination reactive clonotypes (median approximately 38) did not differ significantly from post-infection (approximately 22).

This receptor was identified in a human donor who had recovered from COVID-19. The sample was CD4+ T cells from blood, cultured in vitro.

The CDR3 spells CASSDQGRDQPQHF. The CDR3 DNA is TGTGCCAGTAGTGACCAGGGCAGGGATCAGCCCCAGCATTTT. J is TRBJ1-5 and V is TRBV19, with a tentative D call TRBD1 (5 bases). Germline V lookup: CDR1 LNHDA, CDR2 SQIVND (reference sequence). This CDR3 contains 14 residues. V lost 5 bases and J 5 bases, leaving 13 bases between the germline ends.